This T cell receptor beta chain appears in the sequencing data of a study of blood T cell repertoires in COVID-19. The wider study: Samples of COVID-19 (acute and convalescent) were obtained from the United States, Italy and Spain. T cells, B-cell-depleted T cells, or PBMCs provided the cDNA or gDNA that served as material.

Original data processing: Reference gene primer amplification yielded estimated nucleated cell counts. Some clones are missing from TCRdb's copy, which holds only in-frame ones; the method was immunoSEQ multiplex PCR. V, J and clone size derive from that table, while D and trimming were established from the DNA sequence. The table has some 220,000 clones, about 85% seen once. Looked up from germline, CDR1 is MDHEN and CDR2 is SYDVKM. The CDR3 is made up of 14 amino acids. Trimming shortened V by 3 bases and J by 6 bases, and 14 bases separated the two germline ends. The sequence came from a woman at least 80 years old with active or convalescent COVID-19. Sequencing used peripheral blood. The chain uses TRBV28 and TRBJ1-1, with a tentative D call TRBD1 (6 bases). The CDR3: CASSFAGAWAEAFF. For the CDR3, the DNA is TGTGCCAGCAGTTTTGCGGGGGCATGGGCTGAAGCTTTCTTT.